Sequencing of this TCR beta chain was carried out in a study of CD8+CD57+ T cells in acquired aplastic anemia. Study as a whole: Sorted CD4+ and CD8+ cell DNA averaged roughly 3 ug. Overall study results and limits: Researchers report that approximately 28 CD8+ CDR3 sequences appeared in both patients and controls.

Genomic DNA constituted the template upon which TCR beta VDJ and CDR3 profiling was performed. A single record per CDR3 protein comes from TCRdb applying MiXCR to the reads. Among 170,000 or so distinct CDR3 sequences, roughly 65% were seen once, and the ten largest hold roughly 46%. The CDR3 sequence is 15 residues long. In germline, CDR1 is LGHNA, CDR2 YNFKEQ. The V gene lost 4 bases and the J gene lost 0 bases, with 7 bases spanning the gap. In the case of this clonotype: What it binds is not known.

Selection for sequencing was limited to patients who had shown CD8+CD57+ cell expansion by flow cytometry. The sample was sorted CD4+, CD8+, or CD8+CD57+ T cells (not recorded which) from PBMCs. This rearrangement joins TRBV4-2 to TRBJ2-6; tentative D call: TRBD2 (5 bases). This receptor was taken from a human donor with aplastic anemia. The chain's CDR3 is CASSPGSSGANVLTF. The CDR3 DNA sequence: TGTGCCAGCAGCCCGGGGTCCTCTGGGGCCAACGTCCTGACTTTC.